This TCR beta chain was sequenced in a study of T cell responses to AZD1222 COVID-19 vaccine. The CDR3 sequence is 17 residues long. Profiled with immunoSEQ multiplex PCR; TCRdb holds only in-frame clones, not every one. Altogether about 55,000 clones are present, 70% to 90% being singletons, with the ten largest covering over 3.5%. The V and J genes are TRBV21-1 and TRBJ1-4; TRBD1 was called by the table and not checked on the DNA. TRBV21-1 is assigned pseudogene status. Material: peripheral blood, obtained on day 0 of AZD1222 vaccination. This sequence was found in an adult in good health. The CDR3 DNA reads TGTGCCAGCAGCAAAGATGAGAGGACAGATCAGAATGAAAAACTGTTTTTT. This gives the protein CASSKDERTDQNEKLFF.